This is a list of T cell receptor beta chains from one sample in a study of cytomegalovirus exposure and HLA in healthy donors. Sequenced by immunoSEQ multiplex PCR; TCRdb stores in-frame clones only, minus some. Among 50,000 or so clones, approximately 52% were seen once, and the ten largest hold about 12%. The sequenced sample consisted of PBMCs. Every receptor here comes from a human donor in good health. CDR3s include the opening cysteine and the closing phenylalanine or tryptophan. A D gene is named only where the DNA matches it firmly. Size is omitted from some rows. Given values are once, few, many or a class for expanded clones.

V gene,clone size,J gene,D gene,CDR3 DNA,CDR3 protein
TRBV25-1,NA,TRBJ1-1,NA,TGTGCCAGCAGTGAGTCAATGGGGAGCACTGAAGCTTTCTTT,CASSESMGSTEAFF
TRBV5-6,NA,TRBJ2-2,TRBD2,TGTGCCAGCAGCTTGCTGATAGCGGGGGCCGGGGAGCTGTTTTTT,CASSLLIAGAGELFF
TRBV19,few,TRBJ2-1,TRBD2,TGTGCCAGTTCTAGCGGGGGGGCTTCATTTCCCGATGAGCAGTTCTTC,CASSSGGASFPDEQFF
TRBV30,NA,TRBJ1-3,NA,TGTGCCCGCCTAGGGGCCGCTGGAAACACCATATATTTT,CARLGAAGNTIYF
TRBV5-1,NA,TRBJ1-1,NA,TGCGCCAGCAGCTTGGGCAACAGGGAAGCTTTCTTT,CASSLGNREAFF
TRBV5-1,many,TRBJ1-1,TRBD1,TGCGCCAGCAGCTTGGCAAGCAGGGGGCGGGTCACTGAAGCTTTCTTT,CASSLASRGRVTEAFF
TRBV27,NA,TRBJ2-7,TRBD2,TGTGCCAGCAGTTCTATAGCGGGAAACTACGAGCAGTACTTC,CASSSIAGNYEQYF
TRBV6-5,NA,TRBJ2-7,TRBD1,TGTGCCAGCAGTACAGACAGGGGGCCCTACGAGCAGTACTTC,CASSTDRGPYEQYF
TRBV29-1,NA,TRBJ2-7,TRBD1,TGCAGCGCACTCCACAGGGGTGAAGGCGAGCAGTACTTC,CSALHRGEGEQYF
TRBV10-3,NA,TRBJ1-1,NA,TGTGCCACCCGACAGGTAGAGGACACTGAAGCTTTCTTT,CATRQVEDTEAFF
TRBV7-9,NA,TRBJ1-1,NA,TGTGCCAGCACCTCACAGGAGAACACTGAAGCTTTCTTT,CASTSQENTEAFF
TRBV5-8,NA,TRBJ2-2,TRBD1,TGTGCCAGCAGCGCCGGGACAGTGAACACCGGGGAGCTGTTTTTT,CASSAGTVNTGELFF
TRBV10-3,NA,TRBJ1-1,NA,TGTGCCATCAGTGACTCCGGAGGTCATCCCGGGGGAGCTTTCTTT,CAISDSGGHPGGAFF
TRBV6-1,NA,TRBJ1-2,TRBD1,TGTGCCAGCAGTGGCCCGGGACAGGGGGCTTTCTGTGGCTACACCTTC,CASSGPGQGAFCGYTF
TRBV27,NA,TRBJ1-5,NA,TGTGCCAGCAGTCCAATACAATCCGGGGATCGGCCCCAGCATTTT,CASSPIQSGDRPQHF
TRBV7-9,NA,TRBJ2-1,NA,TGTGCCAGCAGCGCCGCTCGAACGCGAAGCGGTGAGCAGTTCTTC,CASSAARTRSGEQFF
TRBV29-1,NA,TRBJ2-2,NA,TGCAGCGCCCTTACACAGACCTCCACCGGGGAGCTGTTTTTT,CSALTQTSTGELFF
TRBV4-2,NA,TRBJ2-7,TRBD2,TGTGCCAGCAGCCAAGCCGGGACTAGGGACTACGAGCAGTACTTC,CASSQAGTRDYEQYF
TRBV13,NA,TRBJ1-2,TRBD1,TGTGCCAGCAGCGAACGACAGGGTAGCTATGGCTACACCTTC,CASSERQGSYGYTF
TRBV19,NA,TRBJ2-1,TRBD2,TGTGCCAGTAGTATTGGGCTAGCGGGGGTCCTAGTGAGGGAGCAGTTCTTC,CASSIGLAGVLVREQFF
TRBV30,NA,TRBJ2-7,TRBD1,TGTGCCTGGAGTGTGAACAGGGGCGAGCAGTACTTC,CAWSVNRGEQYF
TRBV4-2,NA,TRBJ1-1,NA,TGTGCCAGCAGCCCGAGGCGGGGGCTGAACACTGAAGCTTTCTTT,CASSPRRGLNTEAFF
TRBV2,NA,TRBJ1-6,NA,TGTGCCAGCAGTGGGCGGACCTATAATTCACCCCTCCACTTT,CASSGRTYNSPLHF